These 18 T cell receptor beta chains were all obtained from the same sample, sequenced in a study of blood T cell repertoires in COVID-19. Clones were sequenced by immunoSEQ multiplex PCR, and TCRdb holds only the in-frame ones, with some missing. The repertoire consists of 220,000 or so clones, with more than 85% occurring once and the leading ten covering roughly 10%. The sequenced sample was peripheral blood. The receptors originated from a woman aged 45-65 years with COVID-19, enrolled during active disease.

Only one count was recorded for this clone. The chain carries TRBV4-1 and TRBJ2-7; a possible D gene is TRBD2 (5 bases). Germline assignment: CDR1 MGHRA and CDR2 YSYEKL. The CDR3 totals 14 residues. Trimming stripped 0 bases from V and 3 bases from J, with 9 bases between. The DNA of the CDR3 is TGCGCCAGCAGCCAAGACCGGGGAAACTACGAGCAGTACTTC. It specifies CASSQDRGNYEQYF.

V usage is TRBV28 and J usage is TRBJ2-5, with 8 bases aligning to TRBD1. Germline V gene sequence: CDR1 MDHEN, CDR2 SYDVKM. The CDR3 covers 13 residues. Trimming took 11 bases from V and 5 from J; bases not matched to a gene: 10. This CDR3 reads CAVLQGARETQYF. The CDR3 region has the DNA TGTGCCGTCCTCCAGGGGGCTAGGGAGACCCAGTACTTC.

This chain links TRBV5-4 with TRBJ1-4; the match to TRBD1 covers 7 bases. The CDR3 is 13 amino acids. J lost 6 bases, V lost 4 bases, and 3 bases had no gene match. Germline values: CDR1 SGHNT, CDR2 YYREEE (reference sequence). Here the CDR3 reads CASSRGLDEKLFF. The CDR3 DNA reads TGTGCCAGCAGCAGGGGGCTAGATGAAAAACTGTTTTTT.

CDR3 bases: TGTGCCACCAGCAGAGTGGGGCCCCAGGGGAATGAAAAACTGTTTTTT. This gives the protein CATSRVGPQGNEKLFF. The V gene is TRBV15, the J gene TRBJ1-4; tentative D call: TRBD1 (6 bases). V was shortened by 1 base and J by 5 bases, with 14 bases between the two germline ends. The CDR3 extends over 16 amino acids. Germline assignment: CDR1 LNHNV and CDR2 YYDKDF (reference sequence).

V is TRBV24-1 and J is TRBJ1-3, with TRBD1 as a possible D gene (5 bases). Trimming pared 5 bases from V and 0 bases from J, leaving 16 bases between. The CDR3 contains 17 residues. Looked up from germline, CDR1 is KGHDR and CDR2 is SFDVKD. The CDR3 region has the DNA TGTGCCACCAGTGCGGGACTGGAGACTTTCTCTGGAAACACCATATATTTT. Its protein product is CATSAGLETFSGNTIYF.

This clone was recorded once. The chain has TRBV28 and TRBJ1-4; no clear D. The CDR3 length is 15 residues. V was clipped by 1 base and J by 7 bases, with 13 bases between them. Germline CDR1 reads MDHEN; CDR2 reads SYDVKM. CDR3 amino acids: CASSLSPEPVEKLFF. The CDR3, as DNA: TGTGCCAGCAGTTTATCCCCTGAGCCCGTTGAAAAACTGTTTTTT. The variable domain in full, with the rest retrieved from reference TRBV28 and TRBJ1-4, is DVKVTQSSRYLVKRTGEKVFLECVQDMDHENMFWYRQDPGLGLRLIYFSYDVKMKEKGDIPEGYSVSREKKERFSLILESASTNQTSMYLCASSLSPEPVEKLFFGSGTQLSVL.

V gene TRBV19 combines with J gene TRBJ2-7; 8 bases match TRBD2. CDR1 and CDR2 from the germline V gene are LNHDA and SQIVND (reference sequence). V was pared by 10 bases and J by 0 bases, with 11 bases of the junction left unmatched. The CDR3 has 15 residues. Here the CDR3 DNA reads TGTGCCATGCGGGGGGTCCCTGCCCTCTCCTACGAGCAGTACGTC. Its translation: CAMRGVPALSYEQYV.

This clone has just one count. This chain joins TRBV10-3 and TRBJ2-1, with TRBD1 matching over 7 bases. Trimming cost V 5 bases and J 6 bases; bases outside gene matches: 4. Germline loops: CDR1 ENHRY, CDR2 SYGVKD. The CDR3 is 13 amino acids. In nucleotides, the CDR3 is TGTGCCATCAGTCAGGGGGTCGGCAATGAGCAGTTCTTC. Amino acids: CAISQGVGNEQFF.

This chain links TRBV5-6 with TRBJ1-5, with D perhaps TRBD1 (6 bases). Germline V gives CDR1 SGHDT, CDR2 YYEEEE. This CDR3 comprises 13 residues. Trimming removed 4 bases from V and 6 bases from J, with 11 bases in between. The CDR3 sequence: CASSRTGSQPQHF. As DNA, the CDR3 is TGTGCCAGCAGCCGAACAGGGTCTCAGCCCCAGCATTTT.

The rearrangement joins TRBV6-2 or TRBV6-3 to TRBJ2-3; 7 nucleotides agree with TRBD2. The germline V gene encodes CDR1 MNHEY and CDR2 SVGEGT. CDR3 length: 15 amino acids. With 2 bases clipped from V and 0 bases from J, the junction kept 2 bases outside the gene matches. The CDR3 loop reads CASSYGRESTDTQYF. The CDR3 nucleotides read TGTGCCAGCAGTTACGGGCGGGAGAGCACAGATACGCAGTATTTT.

This clone showed up just once. The chain recombines TRBV21-1 with TRBJ2-7; the D call in the table, TRBD1, was not verified against the DNA. TRBV21-1 is a pseudogene. The CDR3 runs 17 residues. CDR3: CASSKGGQGRATYEQYF. The DNA for the CDR3 is TGTGCCAGCAGCAAAGGCGGTCAGGGCAGGGCCACCTACGAGCAGTACTTC.

CDR3 amino acids: CASSLRAEGEQYV. In DNA form, the CDR3 reads TGTGCCAGCAGCCTAAGAGCCGAGGGTGAGCAGTACGTC. The rearrangement uses TRBV7-8 and TRBJ2-7; a weak D match, TRBD2 (5 bases). V lost 5 bases, J lost 7 bases, and 15 bases lay in between. CDR3 length equals 13 residues. Germline loops: CDR1 SGHVS, CDR2 FQNEAQ.

CDR3 DNA: TGTGCCAGTAGTTACCAGGGGGTCTCTGAAGCTTTCTTT. Its protein is CASSYQGVSEAFF. This chain joins TRBV19 and TRBJ1-1, with 7 bases lining up with TRBD1. The CDR3 is 13 residues long. CDR1 is LNHDA and CDR2 is SQIVND in the germline V gene (reference sequence). Trimming took 5 bases from V and 6 from J; bases not matched to a gene: 6.

This clone was picked up a small number of times. This chain uses TRBV10-1 with TRBJ2-3, with TRBD2 matching 12 bases. V gave up 1 base and J gave up 6 bases; unmatched junction bases: 2. The CDR3 runs to 15 residues. In germline, CDR1 is WNHNN, CDR2 SYGVQD (reference sequence). For the CDR3, the DNA is TGCGCCAGCAGTGAGTGGACTAGCGGGGAGGATACGCAGTATTTT. Its protein is CASSEWTSGEDTQYF.

The chain links TRBV19 to TRBJ2-7; 10 bases agree with TRBD1. Germline V gives CDR1 LNHDA, CDR2 SQIVND (reference sequence). There are 13 residues in the CDR3. The ends lost 8 bases at V and 3 bases at J; junction bases unmatched: 4. CDR3 sequence reads: CASSGTGDYEQYF. Here the CDR3 DNA reads TGTGCCAGTTCCGGGACAGGGGACTACGAGCAGTACTTC.

The chain couples TRBV5-1 to TRBJ2-7; 11 nucleotides agree with TRBD1. The CDR3 extends over 13 amino acids. Germline V gene lookup returns CDR1 SGHRS and CDR2 YFSETQ. Trimming removed 6 bases from V and 7 bases from J; junction bases left unmatched: 6. This CDR3 is CASKGQGVWEQYF. The CDR3 region has the DNA TGCGCCAGCAAGGGACAGGGGGTCTGGGAGCAGTACTTC.

V usage is TRBV5-1 and J usage is TRBJ2-2; 10 nucleotides align to TRBD2. The CDR3 is 17 residues long. CDR1 SGHRS and CDR2 YFSETQ come from the germline V gene. V was clipped by 5 bases and J by 0 bases; unmatched bases: 7. CDR3 protein: CASSPTSGVSNTGELFF. The CDR3 DNA is TGCGCCAGCAGTCCCACTAGCGGGGTTTCGAACACCGGGGAGCTGTTTTTT.

This sequence joins TRBV9 and TRBJ2-3, with TRBD2 identical over 7 bases. This CDR3 spans 16 amino acids. Per the germline V gene, CDR1 is SGDLS and CDR2 is YYNGEE. With V trimmed by 1 base and J by 5 bases, 10 bases remained unmatched. The CDR3, as DNA: TGTGCCAGCAGCGTACTAGCCTCAGGCGGGGGAGATACGCAGTATTTT. Amino acid sequence: CASSVLASGGGDTQYF.